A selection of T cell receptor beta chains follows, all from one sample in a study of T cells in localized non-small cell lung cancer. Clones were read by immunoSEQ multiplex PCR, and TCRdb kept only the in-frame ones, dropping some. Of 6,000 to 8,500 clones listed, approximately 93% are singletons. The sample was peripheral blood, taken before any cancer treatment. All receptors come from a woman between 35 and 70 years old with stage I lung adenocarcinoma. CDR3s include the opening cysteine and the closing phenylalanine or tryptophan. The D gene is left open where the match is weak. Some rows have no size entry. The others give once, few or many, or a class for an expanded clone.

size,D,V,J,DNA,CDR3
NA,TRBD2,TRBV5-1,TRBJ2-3,TGCGCCAGCAGCACGGGACTAGCGGAAAGCACAGATACGCAGTATTTT,CASSTGLAESTDTQYF
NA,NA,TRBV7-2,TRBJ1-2,TGTGCCAGCAGTCGGACATCCAGCTTAGACCGCTATGGCTACACCTTC,CASSRTSSLDRYGYTF
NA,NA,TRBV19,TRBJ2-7,TGTGCCAGTAGTTCCCGGGGCCCCGAGCAGTACTTC,CASSSRGPEQYF
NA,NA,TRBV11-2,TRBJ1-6,TGTGCCAGCAGCTTAGATCCTGGGATCTCACCCCTCCACTTT,CASSLDPGISPLHF
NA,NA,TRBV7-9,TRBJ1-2,TGTGCCAGCAGCCCCCAAGGACCACCGGCGGATGGCTACACCTTC,CASSPQGPPADGYTF
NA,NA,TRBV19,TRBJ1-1,TGTGCCAGTTACCGGACACTAAACACTGAAGCTTTCTTT,CASYRTLNTEAFF
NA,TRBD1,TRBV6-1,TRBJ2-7,TGTGCCAGCAGTGAGGGACAGGGGGCTTACGAGCAGTACTTC,CASSEGQGAYEQYF
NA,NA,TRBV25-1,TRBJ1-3,TGTGCCAGCAGTGAACGGCGAGGGGCCTCTGGAAACACCATATATTTT,CASSERRGASGNTIYF
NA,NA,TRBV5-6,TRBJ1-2,TGTGCCAGCAGCCAAGACAGAAACTATGGCTACACCTTC,CASSQDRNYGYTF
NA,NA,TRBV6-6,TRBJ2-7,TGTGCCAGCAGTTACTCGGGGGACTACGAGCAGTACTTC,CASSYSGDYEQYF
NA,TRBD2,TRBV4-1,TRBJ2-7,TGCGCCAGCAGAAGGCAGCCGCGGGGGGGGAGCTCCTACGAGCAGTACTTC,CASRRQPRGGSSYEQYF
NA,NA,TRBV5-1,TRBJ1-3,TGCGCCAGCAGCTTGGAGGCAGGGATCCCTGGAAACACCATATATTTT,CASSLEAGIPGNTIYF
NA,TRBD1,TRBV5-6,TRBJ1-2,TGTGCCAGCAGCTCGGGACAGGGACCCTATGGCTACACCTTC,CASSSGQGPYGYTF
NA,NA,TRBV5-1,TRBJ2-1,TGCGCCAGCAGCTCCTTTTGGGGGGTGGGATACAATGAGCAGTTCTTC,CASSSFWGVGYNEQFF
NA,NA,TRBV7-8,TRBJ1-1,TGTGCCAGCAGCTTTTCGGGGCTCGACACTGAAGCTTTCTTT,CASSFSGLDTEAFF
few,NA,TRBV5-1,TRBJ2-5,TGCGCCAGCATGGTTTTAGGACAGATACAAGAGACCCAGTACTTC,CASMVLGQIQETQYF
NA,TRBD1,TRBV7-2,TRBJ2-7,TGTGCCAGCAGCTTAAGTAGGGACAGGGTATACGAGCAGTACTTC,CASSLSRDRVYEQYF
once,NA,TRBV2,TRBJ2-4,TGTGCCAGCAGTGAATGGGAGGCATACAAAAACATTCAGTACTTC,CASSEWEAYKNIQYF
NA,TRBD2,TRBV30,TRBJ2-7,TGTGCCTGGAGTGTCAGCGGGAGCTACGAGCAGTACTTC,CAWSVSGSYEQYF
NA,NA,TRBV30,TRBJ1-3,TGTGCCTGGAGTGTAATCGGGGGCTCTGGAAACACCATATATTTT,CAWSVIGGSGNTIYF
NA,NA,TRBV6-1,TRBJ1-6,TGTGCCAGCAGTGAACTTTTCTCCTATAATTCACCCCTCCACTTT,CASSELFSYNSPLHF
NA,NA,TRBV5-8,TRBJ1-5,TGTGCCAGCAGCGCTGGGATTTACTGGGCTCAGCCCCAGCATTTT,CASSAGIYWAQPQHF
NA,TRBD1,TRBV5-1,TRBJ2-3,TGCGCCAGCAGCTTAGGCGCCGACAGGGGCACAGATACGCAGTATTTT,CASSLGADRGTDTQYF
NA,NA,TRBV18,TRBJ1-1,TGTGCCAGCTCACCACGGGTGAACACTGAAGCTTTCTTT,CASSPRVNTEAFF
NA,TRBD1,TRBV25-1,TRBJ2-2,TGTGCCAGCAGTGCCAACAGGGGGCTATGGTACACCGGGGAGCTGTTTTTT,CASSANRGLWYTGELFF
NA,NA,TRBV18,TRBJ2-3,TGTGCCAGCTCACCAAGCAGCGCGGGCAGGGACGCAGATACGCAGTATTTT,CASSPSSAGRDADTQYF
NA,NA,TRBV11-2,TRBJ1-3,TGTGCCAGCACGAATCAGAGCTCTGGAAACACCATATATTTT,CASTNQSSGNTIYF
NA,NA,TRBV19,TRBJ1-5,TGTGCCAGTAGTATACCGGGGGCCGGGCCCCAGCATTTT,CASSIPGAGPQHF
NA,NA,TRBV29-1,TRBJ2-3,TGCAGCGTTGATCGAGCAGAAAGCACAGATACGCAGTATTTT,CSVDRAESTDTQYF
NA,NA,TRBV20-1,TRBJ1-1,TGCAGTGCTAGATCAGGGTTTGAAGCTTTCTTT,CSARSGFEAFF